These T cell receptor beta chains were read from a single sample in a study of cytomegalovirus exposure and HLA in healthy donors. The repertoire was sequenced with immunoSEQ multiplex PCR; TCRdb's copy has only in-frame clones and lacks some. This table holds some 150,000 clones, 75% to 85% found once. The sequencing sample was made of PBMCs. The receptors come from a man aged 25 to 45 in good health and CMV-seropositive. CDR3s include the opening cysteine and the closing phenylalanine or tryptophan. D genes are given only for firm matches. Some rows have no size entry. The others give once, few or many, or a class for an expanded clone.

d_call j_call v_call clone_size cdr3_aa cdr3_nt
- TRBJ2-7 TRBV29-1 - CSVEDGQGAYEQYF TGCAGCGTTGAAGACGGGCAGGGTGCCTACGAGCAGTACTTC
- TRBJ2-3 TRBV30 - CAAAKTSTDTQYF TGTGCCGCAGCCAAGACATCCACAGATACGCAGTATTTT
TRBD2 TRBJ2-7 TRBV6-5 - CASSYDGTSGAYEQYF TGTGCCAGCAGTTACGACGGGACTAGCGGCGCCTACGAGCAGTACTTC
TRBD2 TRBJ2-2 TRBV10-1 few CASSELAGPSGTGELFF TGCGCCAGCAGTGAACTAGCGGGACCCAGTGGCACCGGGGAGCTGTTTTTT
- TRBJ2-7 TRBV7-2 - CASSLQDYEQYF TGTGCCAGCAGCCTACAGGACTACGAGCAGTACTTC
- TRBJ2-7 TRBV4-3 - CASSQERTAQFYEQYF TGCGCCAGCAGCCAAGAACGAACAGCCCAGTTCTACGAGCAGTACTTC
- TRBJ1-3 TRBV7-6 - CASSLSDSSGNTIYF TGTGCCAGCAGCTTATCCGACAGCTCTGGAAACACCATATATTTT
TRBD2 TRBJ2-7 TRBV5-1 - CASSWSLGGTSKNYEQYF TGCGCCAGCAGCTGGTCCCTGGGGGGGACTAGCAAAAACTACGAGCAGTACTTC
- TRBJ2-7 TRBV7-8 - CASSSVGGSYEQYF TGTGCCAGCAGCTCGGTAGGGGGATCCTACGAGCAGTACTTC
- TRBJ1-5 TRBV15 - CATSRDWGSGNQPQHF TGTGCCACCAGCAGAGATTGGGGCAGTGGGAATCAGCCCCAGCATTTT
TRBD2 TRBJ2-5 TRBV10-3 - CAISEETSEETQYF TGTGCCATCAGTGAAGAAACTAGCGAGGAGACCCAGTACTTC
TRBD1 TRBJ1-2 TRBV5-8 - CASSTTGVEYGYTF TGTGCCAGCAGCACGACAGGGGTTGAATATGGCTACACCTTC
- TRBJ2-1 TRBV30 few CAWSTDNEQFF TGTGCCTGGAGTACGGACAATGAGCAGTTCTTC
- TRBJ2-7 TRBV10-3 - CAISDVRSSYEQYF TGTGCCATCAGTGACGTTAGGAGCTCCTACGAGCAGTACTTC
TRBD2 TRBJ2-1 TRBV7-9 few CSSSLLSGGNNEQFF TGTTCCAGCAGCTTACTTTCGGGGGGGAACAATGAGCAGTTCTTC
TRBD1 TRBJ2-7 TRBV28 - CASTWGTGRGLEQYF TGTGCCAGCACCTGGGGGACAGGGAGGGGCCTCGAGCAGTACTTC
- TRBJ1-4 TRBV2 - CASSGSPGNEKLFF TGTGCCAGCAGTGGGAGTCCAGGGAATGAAAAACTGTTTTTT
- TRBJ1-2 TRBV29-1 few CSVEDPGRGYTF TGCAGCGTTGAAGATCCGGGGAGAGGCTACACCTTC
TRBD1 TRBJ1-4 TRBV10-2 - CASSGDLGQGVYNEKLFF TGCGCCAGCAGTGGAGACTTGGGACAGGGGGTATATAATGAAAAACTGTTTTTT
- TRBJ2-1 TRBV30 few CAWSDSGGWKQFF TGTGCCTGGAGTGACTCAGGGGGGTGGAAGCAGTTCTTC
TRBD1 TRBJ1-1 TRBV2 - CASSEGLYITDRREAFF TGTGCCAGCAGTGAAGGCCTATACATCACGGACAGGCGTGAAGCTTTCTTT
TRBD1 TRBJ1-4 TRBV14 - CASSQERTGANEKLFF TGTGCCAGCAGCCAAGAGAGGACAGGGGCTAATGAAAAACTGTTTTTT
- TRBJ2-5 TRBV30 - CAWNRVGIQETQYF TGTGCCTGGAACAGGGTCGGGATACAAGAGACCCAGTACTTC
TRBD2 TRBJ2-3 TRBV28 - CASSFPIAGGVSRTDTQYF TGTGCCAGCAGTTTCCCCATTGCGGGAGGGGTTTCACGCACAGATACGCAGTATTTT
TRBD2 TRBJ2-1 TRBV5-6 - CASSFRGGLNYEQFF TGTGCCAGCAGCTTTCGGGGGGGGCTAAATTATGAGCAGTTCTTC
TRBD2 TRBJ2-1 TRBV9 - CASSEMASGTAVYEQFF TGTGCCAGCAGCGAAATGGCTAGCGGGACGGCTGTCTATGAGCAGTTCTTC
TRBD2 TRBJ2-3 TRBV7-9 - CASSSDGGGLDTQYF TGTGCCAGCAGCTCTGACGGGGGGGGTTTAGATACGCAGTATTTT
- TRBJ2-1 TRBV9 - CASSVGRAEQFF TGTGCCAGCAGCGTAGGGAGGGCTGAGCAGTTCTTC
- TRBJ2-1 TRBV28 - CASSLPGDYNEQFF TGTGCCAGCAGTCTCCCAGGGGACTACAATGAGCAGTTCTTC
TRBD2 TRBJ2-7 TRBV6-5 - CASSRGGSSYEQYF TGTGCCAGCAGCCGGGGGGGGAGCTCCTACGAGCAGTACTTC
- TRBJ1-1 TRBV5-6 - CATSLRNTEAFF TGTGCCACCTCACTCCGGAACACTGAAGCTTTCTTT
TRBD1 TRBJ1-2 TRBV6-6 - CASSKARGGGGYTF TGTGCCAGCAGTAAGGCTCGAGGGGGCGGGGGCTACACCTTC
TRBD2 TRBJ2-7 TRBV6-6 - CASKASGRPTYEQYF TGTGCCAGTAAGGCTAGCGGGAGGCCCACCTACGAGCAGTACTTC
- TRBJ2-5 TRBV28 once CASTTFARTRGHTQETQYF TGTGCCAGCACTACTTTCGCGCGCACCCGAGGGCATACACAAGAGACCCAGTACTTC
- TRBJ1-1 TRBV2 - CASSVAVTEAFF TGTGCCAGCAGTGTAGCCGTCACTGAAGCTTTCTTT
TRBD1 TRBJ1-4 TRBV11-2 - CASSFVPRDRGEKLFF TGTGCCAGCAGCTTCGTACCACGGGACAGGGGAGAAAAACTGTTTTTT
- TRBJ1-2 TRBV18 - CASSPSRAWGYTF TGTGCCAGCTCACCGTCCAGGGCGTGGGGCTACACCTTC
- TRBJ2-7 TRBV7-9 - CASSPGGTSWEQYF TGTGCCAGCAGCCCCGGGGGAACTAGTTGGGAGCAGTACTTC